This TCR beta chain was recorded in a study of T cell repertoires in cytomegalovirus infection. Germline V gene sequence: CDR1 MRHNA, CDR2 SNTAGT. The CDR3 is 14 residues long. The V end was cut by 5 bases, the J end by 2 bases, with 7 bases between. TCRdb ran MiXCR on the reads and lists one entry per CDR3 protein. The table records approximately 500,000 distinct CDR3 sequences, about 17% of them present only once. V and J are TRBV6-4 and TRBJ2-6; D may correspond to TRBD1 or TRBD2 (5 bases each). This receptor was obtained from a human donor in good health (CMV status not recorded). Some clones in this sample may be carry-over from other donors' samples. Sequencing input: CD8+ T cells from PBMCs. This chain's CDR3 is CASSPGPGANVLTF. The DNA of the CDR3 is TGTGCCAGCAGTCCGGGACCTGGGGCCAACGTCCTGACTTTC.